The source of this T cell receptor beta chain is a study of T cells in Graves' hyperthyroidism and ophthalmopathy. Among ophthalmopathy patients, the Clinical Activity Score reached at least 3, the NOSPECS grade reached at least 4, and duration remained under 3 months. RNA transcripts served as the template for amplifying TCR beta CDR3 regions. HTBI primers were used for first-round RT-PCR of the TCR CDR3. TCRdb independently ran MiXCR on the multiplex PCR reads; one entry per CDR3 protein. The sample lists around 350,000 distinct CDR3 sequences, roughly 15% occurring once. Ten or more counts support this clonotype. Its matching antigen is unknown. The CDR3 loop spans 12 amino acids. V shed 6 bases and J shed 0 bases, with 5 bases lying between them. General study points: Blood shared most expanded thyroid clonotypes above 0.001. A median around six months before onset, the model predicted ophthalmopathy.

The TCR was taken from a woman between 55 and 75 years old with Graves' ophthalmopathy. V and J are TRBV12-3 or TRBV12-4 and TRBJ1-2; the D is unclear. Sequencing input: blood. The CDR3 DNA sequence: TGTGCCAGCAGCCGGTCTAACTATGGCTACACCTTC. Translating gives CASSRSNYGYTF.